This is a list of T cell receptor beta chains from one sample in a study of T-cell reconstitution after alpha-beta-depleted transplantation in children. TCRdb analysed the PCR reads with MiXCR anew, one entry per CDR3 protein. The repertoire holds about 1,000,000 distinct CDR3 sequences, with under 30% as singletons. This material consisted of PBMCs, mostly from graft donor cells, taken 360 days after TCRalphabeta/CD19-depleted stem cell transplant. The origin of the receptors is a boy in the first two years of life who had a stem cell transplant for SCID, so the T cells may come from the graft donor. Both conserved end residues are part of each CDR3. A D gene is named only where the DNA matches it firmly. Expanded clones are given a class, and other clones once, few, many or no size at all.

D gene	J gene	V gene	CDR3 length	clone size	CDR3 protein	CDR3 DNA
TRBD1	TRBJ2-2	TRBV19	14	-	CATSQGAGTGELFF	TGTGCCACGAGCCAGGGGGCTGGCACCGGGGAGCTGTTTTTT
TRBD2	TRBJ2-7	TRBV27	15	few	CASSPAGALYYEQYF	TGTGCCAGCAGTCCAGCGGGGGCCCTATACTACGAGCAGTACTTC
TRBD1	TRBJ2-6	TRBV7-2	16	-	CASRHLTGFGANVLTF	TGTGCCAGCAGGCATTTGACAGGGTTTGGGGCCAACGTCCTGACTTTC
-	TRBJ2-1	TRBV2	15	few	CASSTGPGPYNEQFF	TGTGCCAGCAGTACGGGCCCCGGGCCCTACAATGAGCAGTTCTTC
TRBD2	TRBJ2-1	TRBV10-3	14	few	CAIRDRGAYNEQFF	TGTGCCATCAGGGATCGGGGGGCCTACAATGAGCAGTTCTTC
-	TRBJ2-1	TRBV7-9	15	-	CASNQRKSGNNEQFF	TGTGCCAGCAACCAACGGAAATCGGGGAACAATGAGCAGTTCTTC
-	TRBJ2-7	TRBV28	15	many	CASSSSGRIAYEQYF	TGTGCCAGCAGTTCCTCTGGACGCATAGCCTACGAGCAGTACTTC
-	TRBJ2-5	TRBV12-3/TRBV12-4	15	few	CASSLRRDLHETQYF	TGTGCCAGCAGTTTAAGGCGTGACCTTCACGAGACCCAGTACTTC
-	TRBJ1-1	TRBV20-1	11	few	CSAHSFTEAFF	TGCAGTGCTCACAGCTTCACTGAAGCTTTCTTT
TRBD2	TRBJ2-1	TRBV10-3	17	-	CAISELIISGGHNEQFF	TGTGCCATCAGTGAGTTGATAATTAGCGGGGGACACAATGAGCAGTTCTTC
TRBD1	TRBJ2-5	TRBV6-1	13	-	CASNPGQEETQYF	TGTGCCAGCAATCCGGGACAGGAAGAGACCCAGTACTTC
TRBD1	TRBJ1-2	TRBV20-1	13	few	CSADRGLNYGYTF	TGCAGTGCTGACAGGGGGCTCAACTATGGCTACACCTTC
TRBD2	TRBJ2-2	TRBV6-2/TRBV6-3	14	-	CASTPGGGLGELFF	TGTGCCAGCACCCCGGGGGGGGGCCTCGGGGAGCTGTTTTTT
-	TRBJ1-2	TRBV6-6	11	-	CASSPRTGYTF	TGTGCCAGCAGTCCGAGAACCGGCTACACCTTC
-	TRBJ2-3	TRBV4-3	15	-	CASSQSGVGTDTQYF	TGCGCCAGCAGCCAGTCAGGGGTTGGTACAGATACGCAGTATTTT
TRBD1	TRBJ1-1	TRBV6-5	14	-	CASSTDRGHTEAFF	TGTGCCAGCAGCACCGACAGGGGGCACACTGAAGCTTTCTTT
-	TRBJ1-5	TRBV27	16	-	CASSLSSGPPRQPQHF	TGTGCCAGCAGTTTATCGTCCGGGCCCCCGAGACAGCCCCAGCATTTT
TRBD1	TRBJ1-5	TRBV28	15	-	CASSSRDRALQPQHF	TGTGCCAGCAGTTCCCGGGACAGGGCCCTTCAGCCCCAGCATTTT
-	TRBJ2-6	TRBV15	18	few	CATSIPLGRSSGANVLTF	TGTGCCACCAGCATTCCGCTAGGCAGGAGCTCTGGGGCCAACGTCCTGACTTTC
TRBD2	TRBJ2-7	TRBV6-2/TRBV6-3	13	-	CASSGLAPYEQYF	TGTGCCAGCAGTGGACTAGCGCCCTACGAGCAGTACTTC
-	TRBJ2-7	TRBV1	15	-	CTSSQIAGGPSEQYF	TGCACCAGCAGCCAAATAGCGGGGGGGCCGAGCGAGCAGTACTTC
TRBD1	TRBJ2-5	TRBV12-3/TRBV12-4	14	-	CASTNPTGWETQYF	TGTGCCAGCACTAACCCGACAGGGTGGGAGACCCAGTACTTC
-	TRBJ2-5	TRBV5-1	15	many	CASSLGANWGETQYF	TGCGCCAGCAGCTTGGGGGCCAACTGGGGAGAGACCCAGTACTTC
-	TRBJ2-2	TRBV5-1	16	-	CASSLAVGAGTGELFF	TGCGCCAGCAGCTTGGCCGTGGGGGCCGGCACCGGGGAGCTGTTTTTT
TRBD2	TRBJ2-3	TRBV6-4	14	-	CASSLRGGQDTQYF	TGTGCCAGCAGCCTCCGGGGGGGTCAAGATACGCAGTATTTT
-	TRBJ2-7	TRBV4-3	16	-	CASCQEGPGDWYEQYF	TGCGCCAGCTGCCAAGAGGGACCCGGGGACTGGTACGAGCAGTACTTC
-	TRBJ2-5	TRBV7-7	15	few	CASSQQGAPQETQYF	TGTGCCAGCAGCCAACAAGGGGCTCCACAAGAGACCCAGTACTTC
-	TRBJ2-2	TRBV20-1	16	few	CSARDPGHLYTGELFF	TGCAGTGCTAGAGATCCTGGTCACCTCTACACCGGGGAGCTGTTTTTT
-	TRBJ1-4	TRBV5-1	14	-	CASSSRTDSEKLFF	TGCGCCAGCAGCTCGAGGACAGACTCTGAAAAACTGTTTTTT
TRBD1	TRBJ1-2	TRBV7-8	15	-	CASSGRTGSNYGYTF	TGTGCCAGCAGCGGAAGGACAGGTTCTAACTATGGCTACACCTTC
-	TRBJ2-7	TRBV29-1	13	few	CSVRAAPSYEQYF	TGCAGCGTTAGGGCGGCTCCCTCCTACGAGCAGTACTTC
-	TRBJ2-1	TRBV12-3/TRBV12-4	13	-	CASSLAVPAEQFF	TGTGCCAGCAGTTTAGCGGTTCCGGCTGAGCAGTTCTTC
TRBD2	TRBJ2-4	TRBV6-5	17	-	CASSYSVPSSGGDIQYF	TGTGCCAGCAGTTACTCGGTCCCCAGCAGTGGGGGGGACATTCAGTACTTC
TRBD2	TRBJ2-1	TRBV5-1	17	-	CASSLKVLAGDYNEQFF	TGCGCCAGCAGCTTGAAAGTGCTAGCGGGTGACTACAATGAGCAGTTCTTC
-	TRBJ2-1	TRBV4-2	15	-	CASSQDRAGANEQFF	TGTGCCAGCAGCCAAGATCGGGCGGGGGCTAATGAGCAGTTCTTC
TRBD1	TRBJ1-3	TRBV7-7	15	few	CASSQGQGKGNTIYF	TGTGCCAGCAGCCAGGGACAGGGTAAAGGAAACACCATATATTTT
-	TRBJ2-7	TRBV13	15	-	CASSHIKVGTYEQYF	TGTGCCAGCAGCCACATTAAAGTGGGGACCTACGAGCAGTACTTC
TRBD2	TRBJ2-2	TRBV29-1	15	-	CSALRGLASPGELFF	TGCAGCGCCCTCAGGGGACTAGCTTCCCCCGGGGAGCTGTTTTTT
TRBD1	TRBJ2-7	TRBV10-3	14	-	CAIRTGGQGYEQYF	TGTGCCATCAGAACAGGGGGTCAGGGCTACGAGCAGTACTTC
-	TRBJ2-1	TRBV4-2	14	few	CASSQDIGQDEQFF	TGTGCCAGCAGCCAAGATATAGGGCAGGATGAGCAGTTCTTC
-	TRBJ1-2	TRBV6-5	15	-	CASSYQGARGDGYTF	TGTGCCAGCAGCTACCAAGGGGCCCGAGGGGATGGCTACACCTTC
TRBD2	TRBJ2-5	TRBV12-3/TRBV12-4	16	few	CASSLRGAVYQETQYF	TGTGCCAGCAGTTTGCGGGGGGCCGTGTACCAAGAGACCCAGTACTTC
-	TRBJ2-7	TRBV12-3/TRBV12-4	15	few	CASSSREGGSYEQYF	TGTGCCAGCAGTTCCCGAGAAGGGGGATCCTACGAGCAGTACTTC
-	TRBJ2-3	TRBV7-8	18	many	CASSLPGDGHRITDTQYF	TGTGCCAGCAGCTTACCCGGGGACGGACACCGAATCACAGATACGCAGTATTTT
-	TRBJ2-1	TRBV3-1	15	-	CASTALGRGYNEQFF	TGTGCCAGCACGGCCTTAGGGAGGGGGTACAATGAGCAGTTCTTC
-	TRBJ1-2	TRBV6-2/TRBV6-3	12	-	CASSINRDLGHF	TGTGCCAGCAGTATAAACCGGGACCTGGGCCACTTC
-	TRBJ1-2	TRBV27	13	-	CASGLGGGYGYTF	TGTGCCAGCGGTCTGGGGGGCGGGTATGGCTACACCTTC
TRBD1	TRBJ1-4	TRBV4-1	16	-	CASSQVATGGYEKLFF	TGCGCCAGCAGCCAGGTTGCGACAGGGGGGTATGAAAAACTGTTTTTT
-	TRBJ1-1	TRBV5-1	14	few	CASSLIPSNTEAFF	TGCGCCAGCAGCTTGATTCCCTCAAACACTGAAGCTTTCTTT
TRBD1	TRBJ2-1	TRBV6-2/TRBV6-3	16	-	CASSYSAQGALNEQFF	TGTGCCAGCAGTTACTCGGCACAGGGGGCGCTTAATGAGCAGTTCTTC
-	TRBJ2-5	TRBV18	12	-	CASSPLVETQYF	TGTGCCAGCTCACCACTGGTAGAGACCCAGTACTTC
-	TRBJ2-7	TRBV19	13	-	CASSIADSYEQYF	TGTGCCAGTAGTATAGCCGACAGCTACGAGCAGTACTTC
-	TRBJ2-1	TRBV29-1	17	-	CSVEVSTGPTYYNEQFF	TGCAGCGTTGAAGTTAGCACAGGGCCAACCTACTACAATGAGCAGTTCTTC